This T cell receptor (beta chain) is drawn from a study of cytomegalovirus exposure and HLA in healthy donors. Study results and caveats: Among donors in an Asian-associated ancestry cluster, a later analysis reportedly found fewer N-insertions than the roughly 680-donor mean. Donors were assumed by presence/absence analyses to have roughly uniform sequencing depth.

Vbeta (60) and Jbeta (13) primers were used in the PCR. The data were produced by immunoSEQ multiplex PCR, yet TCRdb's version contains in-frame clones alone and is incomplete. Of about 190,000 clones detected, around three quarters appear once; the ten largest clones hold over 1.5%. Per germline, CDR1 SEHNR and CDR2 FQNEAQ (reference sequence). This CDR3 has 15 amino acids. V was clipped by 0 bases and J by 4 bases, with 12 bases between them. A note on this clone: Antigen: not known.

This chain uses TRBV7-9 with TRBJ1-2; possibly TRBD1 for D (5 bases). The sequenced material came from PBMCs. The TCR originated in a woman younger than 35 in good health and CMV-seronegative. The CDR3 nucleotides are TGTGCCAGCAGCTTAGCAGGGGAGGGACCCTATGGCTACACCTTC. The encoded protein is CASSLAGEGPYGYTF.